A single sample is the source of the 14 T cell receptor beta chains below, sequenced in a study of cytomegalovirus exposure and HLA in healthy donors. Sequenced by immunoSEQ multiplex PCR; TCRdb stores in-frame clones only, minus some. The data show about 190,000 clones, about four fifths seen once. The material sequenced was PBMCs. The receptors originated from a young woman in good health and CMV-seropositive.

CDR3 DNA: TGTGCCAGTAGTATGGGCCGCGAGGGGGACTACACCTTC. The encoded protein is CASSMGREGDYTF. The chain is built from TRBV19 and TRBJ1-2, with D maybe TRBD1 (6 bases). Germline V lookup: CDR1 LNHDA, CDR2 SQIVND (reference sequence). The CDR3 is 13 residues long. The ends were cut back, 3 bases at V and 10 bases at J, with 15 bases in the middle.

The count of this clone is one. The gene calls are TRBV5-4 and TRBJ1-1, with 7 bases identical to TRBD1. The V segment lost 0 bases and the J segment 1 base; nucleotides outside the gene matches: 3. Germline lookup yields CDR1 SGHNT and CDR2 YYREEE (reference sequence). The CDR3 runs to 15 residues. The CDR3 sequence: CASSLARTGNTEAFF. The CDR3 nucleotides are TGTGCCAGCAGCTTGGCAAGGACAGGGAACACTGAAGCTTTCTTT.

The J gene is TRBJ1-1, the V gene TRBV27; 7 bases agree with TRBD1. J gave up 11 bases and V 1 base, and 7 bases lay outside the gene matches. The germline gives CDR1 MNHEY, CDR2 SMNVEV (reference sequence). This CDR3 has 13 residues. The CDR3 loop reads CASSLLRQGKAFF. In DNA, the CDR3 is TGTGCCAGCAGTTTATTGCGACAGGGTAAGGCTTTCTTT.

This clone was counted once. The CDR3 protein is CASSLGRGYEQYF. The CDR3 nucleotides are TGTGCCAGCAGTTTAGGCAGGGGGTACGAGCAGTACTTC. This chain links TRBV6-5 with TRBJ2-7; 7 positions match TRBD1. CDR3 length equals 13 residues. Germline V gene data show CDR1 as MNHEY and CDR2 as SVGAGI. Trimming cost V 4 bases and J 4 bases; bases outside gene matches: 4.

The V and J genes are TRBV6-1 and TRBJ1-2, with a possible D match to TRBD1 (5 bases). This CDR3 spans 12 amino acids. V was cut by 5 bases and J by 5 bases, with 9 bases left in between. Germline V gene lookup returns CDR1 MNHNS and CDR2 SASEGT. In DNA form, the CDR3 reads TGTGCCAGCAGTCCTCAGGGTTATGGCTACACCTTC. It specifies CASSPQGYGYTF.

This rearrangement joins TRBV5-4 to TRBJ2-5, with 7 positions matching TRBD1. This CDR3 has 14 amino acids. Trimming took 4 bases from V and 1 from J; bases not matched to a gene: 4. CDR1 is SGHNT, CDR2 YYREEE, per germline (reference sequence). This CDR3 is CASSGTASQETQYF. Written as DNA, the CDR3 is TGTGCCAGCAGCGGGACAGCCTCCCAAGAGACCCAGTACTTC.

In its sample, this clone was seen once. The genes are TRBV5-4 and TRBJ2-3; TRBD1 matches at 9 bases. V gave up 4 bases and J gave up 7 bases; unmatched junction bases: 10. Germline values: CDR1 SGHNT, CDR2 YYREEE (reference sequence). The CDR3 runs to 15 residues. The CDR3 DNA is TGTGCCAGCAGCCACGAAGGGACAGGGATGAATACGCAGTATTTT. Amino acid sequence: CASSHEGTGMNTQYF.

V and J are TRBV5-1 and TRBJ2-1, with 11 bases aligning to TRBD2. The germline CDR1 and CDR2 sequences are SGHRS and YFSETQ. V dropped 3 bases and J dropped 5; count of bases not matched to a gene: 4. This CDR3 contains 15 residues. CDR3 DNA sequence: TGCGCCAGCAGCTATAGCGGGGGGGCCGACAATGAGCAGTTCTTC. Its protein product is CASSYSGGADNEQFF.

This clone was detected once. This sequence joins TRBV20-1 and TRBJ2-7; a weak D match, TRBD1 (6 bases). This CDR3 has 11 amino acids. Germline V lookup: CDR1 DFQATT, CDR2 SNEGSKA (reference sequence). Between the trimmed V and J ends, which lost 6 bases and 6 bases, there was a span of 12 bases. CDR3 in amino acids: CSALQGAEQYF. CDR3 nucleotides: TGCAGTGCATTACAGGGCGCCGAGCAGTACTTC.

This sequence joins TRBV15 and TRBJ2-3, with 8 bases lining up with TRBD2. This CDR3 is 17 amino acids long. The germline V gene has CDR1 LNHNV and CDR2 YYDKDF (reference sequence). With 2 bases clipped from V and 2 bases from J, the junction kept 9 bases outside the gene matches. For the CDR3, the DNA is TGTGCCACCAGCAGAACCCGGGGGGGGGCCCCCACAGATACGCAGTATTTT. It encodes CATSRTRGGAPTDTQYF.

V gene TRBV12-5 combines with J gene TRBJ2-7, with 8 bases lining up with TRBD2. This CDR3 spans 16 amino acids. V lost 4 bases, J lost 0 bases, and 8 bases stayed unmatched. Germline V CDR1 and CDR2: LGHNT, FRNRAP. DNA for the CDR3: TGTGCTAGTGGTTGGGAATTCGGGGGGGTCTCCTACGAGCAGTACTTC. Amino acids: CASGWEFGGVSYEQYF.

The chain is built from TRBV6-5 and TRBJ1-2, with a weak D call TRBD1 (5 bases). V lost 5 bases, J lost 8 bases, and 15 bases lay in between. CDR1 and CDR2 (germline): MNHEY, SVGAGI. The CDR3 sequence is 13 residues long. The CDR3 sequence: CASSKGAGQGYTF. CDR3 nucleotides: TGTGCCAGCAGTAAAGGGGCAGGGCAAGGCTACACCTTC.

The rearrangement uses TRBV25-1 and TRBJ2-5; D possibly corresponds to TRBD1 (5 bases). The germline V gene encodes CDR1 MGHDK and CDR2 SYGVNS. Trimming cost V 1 base and J 2 bases, with 8 bases left between them. This CDR3 has 14 residues. The CDR3 region is CASSEWGRQETQYF. CDR3 DNA: TGTGCCAGCAGTGAATGGGGCAGACAAGAGACCCAGTACTTC. Based on the CDR3 plus reference TRBV25-1 and TRBJ2-5, the full variable domain is EADIYQTPRYLVIGTGKKITLECSQTMGHDKMYWYQQDPGMELHLIHYSYGVNSTEKGDLSSESTVSRIRTEHFPLTLESARPSHTSQYLCASSEWGRQETQYFGPGTRLLVL.

The gene calls are TRBV11-2 and TRBJ2-7; D perhaps matches TRBD2 (5 bases). The CDR3 contains 13 residues. V lost 5 bases and J 1 base, leaving 9 bases between the germline ends. Germline V gene data show CDR1 as SGHAT and CDR2 as FQNNGV. The CDR3 protein is CASSHGLSYEQYF. The CDR3 DNA reads TGTGCCAGCAGCCACGGACTTTCCTACGAGCAGTACTTC.